The 2 T cell receptor beta chains below all came from one sample that was sequenced in a study of blood T cell repertoires in COVID-19. The method was immunoSEQ multiplex PCR; TCRdb's version includes in-frame clones alone and lacks a portion of them. The sample holds 200,000 to 250,000 clones, 88% seen once. Sequencing was carried out using PBMCs or T cells enriched from blood (not recorded which). The receptors were sampled from a woman in her twenties or thirties who had recovered from COVID-19.

This sequence joins TRBV3-1 (or the pseudogene TRBV3-2) and TRBJ1-1, with TRBD1 as a possible D gene (6 bases). Deletions cut 2 bases from V and 0 bases from J, with 13 bases between. CDR1 is LGHDT, CDR2 YNNKEL, per germline (reference sequence). This CDR3 comprises 16 residues. The CDR3 region is CASSQNGQSMNTEAFF. CDR3 bases: TGTGCCAGCAGCCAAAATGGACAGTCGATGAACACTGAAGCTTTCTTT.

This chain links TRBV19 with TRBJ1-1, with 7 nucleotides matching TRBD1. The germline gives CDR1 LNHDA, CDR2 SQIVND (reference sequence). The trim removed 3 bases at V and 0 bases at J, leaving 10 bases unmatched. This CDR3 is built from 17 residues. CDR3: CASSIKGATIMNTEAFF. The CDR3 coding sequence is TGTGCCAGTAGTATTAAGGGGGCGACTATCATGAACACTGAAGCTTTCTTT.